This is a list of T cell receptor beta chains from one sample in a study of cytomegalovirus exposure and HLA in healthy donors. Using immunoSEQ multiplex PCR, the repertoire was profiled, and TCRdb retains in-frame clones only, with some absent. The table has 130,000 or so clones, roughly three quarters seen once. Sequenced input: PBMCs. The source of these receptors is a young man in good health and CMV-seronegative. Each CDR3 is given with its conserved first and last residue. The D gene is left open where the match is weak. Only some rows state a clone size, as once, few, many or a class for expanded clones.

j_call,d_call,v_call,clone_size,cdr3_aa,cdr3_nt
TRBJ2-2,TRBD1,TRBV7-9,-,CATSIRGPNTGELFF,TGTGCCACCTCGATAAGGGGGCCGAACACCGGGGAGCTGTTTTTT
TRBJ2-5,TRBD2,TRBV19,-,CASSITGLAGETQYF,TGTGCCAGTAGTATAACCGGACTAGCGGGAGAGACCCAGTACTTC
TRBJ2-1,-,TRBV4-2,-,CASSQDWAGDHNEQFF,TGTGCCAGCAGCCAAGATTGGGCAGGGGACCACAATGAGCAGTTCTTC
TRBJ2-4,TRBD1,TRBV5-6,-,CASSLEQFGPQGLGDIQYF,TGTGCCAGCAGCTTGGAACAATTCGGACCACAGGGGTTAGGGGACATTCAGTACTTC
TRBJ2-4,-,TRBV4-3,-,CASSQVLLGVGEQNIQYF,TGCGCCAGCAGCCAAGTTTTGTTGGGTGTAGGGGAACAAAACATTCAGTACTTC
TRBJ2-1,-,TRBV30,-,CAWSASQGPGEFF,TGTGCCTGGAGTGCTTCGCAGGGCCCTGGGGAGTTCTTC
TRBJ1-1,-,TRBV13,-,CASSLQRNTEAFF,TGTGCCAGCAGCCTACAGAGGAACACTGAAGCTTTCTTT
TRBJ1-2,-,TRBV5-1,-,CASSEEGNYGYTF,TGCGCCAGCAGTGAGGAGGGGAACTATGGCTACACCTTC
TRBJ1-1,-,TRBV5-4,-,CASSLDEQGEAFF,TGTGCCAGCAGCTTGGACGAGCAGGGCGAAGCTTTCTTT
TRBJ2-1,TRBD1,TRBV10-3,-,CAIWDRGYNEQFF,TGTGCCATCTGGGACAGGGGCTACAATGAGCAGTTCTTC
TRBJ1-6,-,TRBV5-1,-,CASSTETGRLHF,TGCGCCAGCAGCACCGAGACAGGCCGCCTCCACTTT
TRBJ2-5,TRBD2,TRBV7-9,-,CASSISGSWETQYF,TGTGCCAGCAGCATTAGCGGGAGCTGGGAGACCCAGTACTTC
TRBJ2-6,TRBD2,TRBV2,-,CASSDGASGLSGANVLTF,TGTGCCAGCAGTGACGGGGCTAGCGGACTCTCTGGGGCCAACGTCCTGACTTTC
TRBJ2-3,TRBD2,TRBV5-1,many,CASCERGSTDTQYF,TGCGCCAGCTGCGAGCGGGGGAGCACAGATACGCAGTATTTT
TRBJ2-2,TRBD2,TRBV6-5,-,CASSSQGAGRAGELFF,TGTGCCAGCAGTTCTCAGGGAGCGGGAAGAGCCGGGGAGCTGTTTTTT
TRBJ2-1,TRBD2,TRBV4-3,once,CASSQGTSGINEQFF,TGCGCCAGCAGCCAAGGGACTAGCGGAATCAATGAGCAGTTCTTC
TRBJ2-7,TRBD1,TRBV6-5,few,CASSGLDRGSYEQYF,TGTGCCAGCAGTGGCCTCGACAGGGGATCCTACGAGCAGTACTTC
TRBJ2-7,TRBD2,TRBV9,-,CASSDGASGLDEQYF,TGTGCCAGCAGCGATGGGGCTAGCGGATTGGACGAGCAGTACTTC
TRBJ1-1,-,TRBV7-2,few,CASSSQGRNTEAFF,TGTGCCAGCAGTTCACAGGGAAGGAACACTGAAGCTTTCTTT
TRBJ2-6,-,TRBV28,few,CASYTSSGANVLTF,TGTGCCAGCTATACTAGCTCTGGGGCCAACGTCCTGACTTTC
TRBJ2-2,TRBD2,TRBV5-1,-,CASSTIGLAGSGTGELFF,TGCGCCAGCAGCACCATTGGGCTAGCGGGAAGCGGGACCGGGGAGCTGTTTTTT
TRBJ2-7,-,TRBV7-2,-,CASSLGARTLRGQYF,TGTGCCAGCAGCTTAGGAGCGAGGACACTACGCGGGCAGTACTTC
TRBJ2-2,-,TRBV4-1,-,CASSQGLLRGGSGELFF,TGCGCCAGCAGCCAAGGACTCCTCAGGGGCGGTAGCGGGGAGCTGTTTTTT
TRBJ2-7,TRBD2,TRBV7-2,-,CASRNLGGEQYF,TGTGCCAGCAGAAACCTGGGGGGGGAGCAGTACTTC
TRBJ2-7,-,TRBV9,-,CASSVGETPYEQYF,TGTGCCAGCAGCGTAGGGGAGACTCCGTACGAGCAGTACTTC
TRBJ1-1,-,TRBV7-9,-,CASSLRGPPEAFF,TGTGCCAGCAGCTTAAGAGGGCCCCCTGAAGCTTTCTTT
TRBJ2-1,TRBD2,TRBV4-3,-,CASSQDLRLAGIYNEQFF,TGCGCCAGCAGCCAAGATCTTAGGCTAGCGGGGATCTACAATGAGCAGTTCTTC
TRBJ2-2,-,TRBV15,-,CATSRVLVAAGELFF,TGTGCCACCAGCAGAGTTCTGGTCGCGGCCGGGGAGCTGTTTTTT
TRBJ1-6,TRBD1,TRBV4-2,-,CASSHHFRDSYNSPLHF,TGTGCCAGCAGCCACCATTTCCGGGACAGCTATAATTCACCCCTCCACTTT
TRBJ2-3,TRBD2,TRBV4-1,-,CASSQERLAGGLSDTQYF,TGCGCCAGCAGCCAAGAGAGGTTAGCGGGGGGACTGTCGGATACGCAGTATTTT
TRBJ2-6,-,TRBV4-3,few,CASSQEEGSGANVLTF,TGCGCCAGCAGCCAAGAGGAGGGCTCTGGGGCCAACGTCCTGACTTTC
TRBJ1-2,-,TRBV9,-,CASSVEGGPAIFGYGYTF,TGTGCCAGCAGCGTAGAGGGAGGACCGGCTATTTTCGGCTATGGCTACACCTTC
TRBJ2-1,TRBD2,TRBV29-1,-,CSVEGLAGGYNEQFF,TGCAGCGTAGAGGGGTTAGCGGGGGGTTACAATGAGCAGTTCTTC
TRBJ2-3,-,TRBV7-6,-,CASSSRGGPNTQYF,TGTGCCAGCAGCTCAAGGGGGGGACCTAATACGCAGTATTTT
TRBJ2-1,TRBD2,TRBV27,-,CASTRNGGVTYNEQFF,TGTGCCAGCACCCGTAATGGGGGGGTAACCTACAATGAGCAGTTCTTC
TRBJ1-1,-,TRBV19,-,CASNMGLVLGNTEAFF,TGTGCCAGTAACATGGGGCTGGTTTTGGGGAACACTGAAGCTTTCTTT
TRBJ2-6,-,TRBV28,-,CASSLQGGSGANVLTF,TGTGCCAGCAGTCTACAGGGGGGGTCCGGGGCCAACGTCCTGACTTTC
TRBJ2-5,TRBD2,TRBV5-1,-,CASSWTSGIQETQYF,TGCGCCAGCAGCTGGACTAGCGGGATCCAAGAGACCCAGTACTTC
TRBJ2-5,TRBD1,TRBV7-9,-,CASSHDRGWMKYF,TGTGCCAGCAGCCACGACAGGGGGTGGATGAAGTACTTC
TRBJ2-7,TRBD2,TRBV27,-,CASSPGLAGAVYEQYF,TGTGCCAGCAGTCCCGGACTAGCGGGGGCGGTCTACGAGCAGTACTTC
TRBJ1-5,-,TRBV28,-,CAISSGRQPQHF,TGTGCCATCTCTTCCGGTCGTCAGCCCCAGCATTTT
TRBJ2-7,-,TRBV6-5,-,CASRRTVSYEQYF,TGTGCCAGCAGAAGGACAGTCTCCTACGAGCAGTACTTC
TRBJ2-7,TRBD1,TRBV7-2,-,CASSPGTGGLYEQYF,TGTGCCAGCAGCCCCGGGACAGGGGGTCTCTACGAGCAGTACTTC
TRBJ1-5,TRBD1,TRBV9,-,CASSVAGQGNQPQHF,TGTGCCAGCAGCGTAGCAGGACAGGGCAATCAGCCCCAGCATTTT
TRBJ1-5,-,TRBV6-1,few,CASTPGNSEVQPQHF,TGTGCCAGCACTCCCGGGAACAGTGAAGTCCAGCCCCAGCATTTT
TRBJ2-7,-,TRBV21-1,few,CASRDRDDEQYF,TGTGCCAGCCGCGACAGGGACGACGAGCAGTACTTC
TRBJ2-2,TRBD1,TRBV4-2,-,CASSQVTGQGGTGELFF,TGTGCCAGCAGCCAAGTTACAGGACAGGGTGGCACCGGGGAGCTGTTTTTT
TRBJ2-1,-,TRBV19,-,CASSIPHTPYNEQFF,TGTGCCAGTAGTATACCCCACACACCCTACAATGAGCAGTTCTTC
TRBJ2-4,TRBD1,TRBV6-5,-,CASSYSDRAHHIQYF,TGTGCCAGCAGTTACTCAGACAGGGCGCACCACATTCAGTACTTC
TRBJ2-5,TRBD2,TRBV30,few,CAWSGSSGGKGTQYF,TGTGCCTGGAGTGGGAGTAGCGGGGGGAAGGGGACCCAGTACTTC
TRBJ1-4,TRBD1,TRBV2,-,CASSDGQGYVEKLFF,TGTGCCAGCAGTGATGGACAGGGATATGTTGAAAAACTGTTTTTT
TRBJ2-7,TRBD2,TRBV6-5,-,CASSPPGGSSYEQYF,TGTGCCAGCAGTCCCCCGGGGGGTAGCTCCTACGAGCAGTACTTC
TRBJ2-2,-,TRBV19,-,CASSILGRSTGELFF,TGTGCCAGTAGTATTCTCGGTAGATCCACCGGGGAGCTGTTTTTT
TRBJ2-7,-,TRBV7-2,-,CASSLPNGSYEQYF,TGTGCCAGCAGCTTACCTAACGGGTCCTACGAGCAGTACTTC
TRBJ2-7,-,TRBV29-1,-,CSVAMTGGGYEQYF,TGCAGCGTTGCCATGACAGGTGGGGGCTACGAGCAGTACTTC